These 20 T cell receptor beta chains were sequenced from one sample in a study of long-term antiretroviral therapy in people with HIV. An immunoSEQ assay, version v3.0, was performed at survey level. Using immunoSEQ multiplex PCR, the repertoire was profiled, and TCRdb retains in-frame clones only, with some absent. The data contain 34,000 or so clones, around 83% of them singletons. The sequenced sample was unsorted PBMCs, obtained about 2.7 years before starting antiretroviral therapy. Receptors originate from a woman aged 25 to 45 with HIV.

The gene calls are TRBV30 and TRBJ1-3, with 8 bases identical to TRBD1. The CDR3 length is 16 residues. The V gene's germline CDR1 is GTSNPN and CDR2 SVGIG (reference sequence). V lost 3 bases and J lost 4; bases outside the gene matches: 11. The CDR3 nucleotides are TGTGCCTGGAGCTCAGGGGGCGCTTGGTTAGGAAACACCATATATTTT. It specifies CAWSSGGAWLGNTIYF.

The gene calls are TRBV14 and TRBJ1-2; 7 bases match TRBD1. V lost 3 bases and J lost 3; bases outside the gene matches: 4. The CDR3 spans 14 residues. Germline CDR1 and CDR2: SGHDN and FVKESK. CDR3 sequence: CASSHTGTDYGYTF. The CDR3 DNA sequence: TGTGCCAGCAGCCATACCGGGACAGACTATGGCTACACCTTC.

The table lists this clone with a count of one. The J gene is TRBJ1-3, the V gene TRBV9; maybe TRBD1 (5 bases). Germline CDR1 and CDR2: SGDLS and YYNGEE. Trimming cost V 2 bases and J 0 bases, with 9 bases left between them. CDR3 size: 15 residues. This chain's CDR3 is CASSVAGDSGNTIYF. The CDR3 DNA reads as TGTGCCAGCAGCGTCGCGGGGGACTCTGGAAACACCATATATTTT. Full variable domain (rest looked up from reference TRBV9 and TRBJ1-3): DSGVTQTPKHLITATGQRVTLRCSPRSGDLSVYWYQQSLDQGLQFLIQYYNGEERAKGNILERFSAQQFPDLHSELNLSSLELGDSALYFCASSVAGDSGNTIYFGEGSWLTVV.

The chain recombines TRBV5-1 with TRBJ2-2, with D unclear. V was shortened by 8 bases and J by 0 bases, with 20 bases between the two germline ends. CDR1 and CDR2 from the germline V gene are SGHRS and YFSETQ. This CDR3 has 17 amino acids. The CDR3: CARKWEEVFANTGELFF. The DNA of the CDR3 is TGCGCCAGGAAGTGGGAAGAAGTCTTCGCGAACACCGGGGAGCTGTTTTTT.

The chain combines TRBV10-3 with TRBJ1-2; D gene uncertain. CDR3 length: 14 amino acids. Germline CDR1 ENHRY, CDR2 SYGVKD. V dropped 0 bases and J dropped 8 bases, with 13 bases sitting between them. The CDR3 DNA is TGTGCCATCAGTGAGTCCCAGGTCTACCGGGGCTACACCTTC. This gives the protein CAISESQVYRGYTF.

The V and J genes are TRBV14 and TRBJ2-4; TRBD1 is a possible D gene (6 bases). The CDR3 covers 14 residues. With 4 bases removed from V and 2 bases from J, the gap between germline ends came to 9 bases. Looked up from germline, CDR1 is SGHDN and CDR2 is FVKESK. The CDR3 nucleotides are TGTGCCAGCAGCCCCGGGACAACCAAAAACATTCAGTACTTC. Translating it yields CASSPGTTKNIQYF. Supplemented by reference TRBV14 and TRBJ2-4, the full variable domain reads EAGVTQFPSHSVIEKGQTVTLRCDPISGHDNLYWYRRVMGKEIKFLLHFVKESKQDESGMPNNRFLAERTGGTYSTLKVQPAELEDSGVYFCASSPGTTKNIQYFGAGTRLSVL.

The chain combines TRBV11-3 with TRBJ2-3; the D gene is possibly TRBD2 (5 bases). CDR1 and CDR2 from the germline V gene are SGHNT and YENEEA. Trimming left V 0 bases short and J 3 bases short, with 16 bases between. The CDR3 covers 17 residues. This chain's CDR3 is CASSLEPPGRGTDTQYF. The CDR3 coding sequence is TGTGCCAGCAGCTTAGAGCCCCCGGGCCGAGGGACAGATACGCAGTATTTT.

CDR3 protein: CASSQEGGASETQYF. The DNA for the CDR3 is TGTGCCAGCAGCCAAGAGGGAGGGGCATCAGAGACCCAGTACTTC. The chain has TRBV4-2 and TRBJ2-5; 7 bases are shared with TRBD2. Germline CDR1 LGHNA, CDR2 YNFKEQ. The CDR3 is 15 residues long. V gave up 0 bases and J gave up 4 bases; unmatched junction bases: 5.

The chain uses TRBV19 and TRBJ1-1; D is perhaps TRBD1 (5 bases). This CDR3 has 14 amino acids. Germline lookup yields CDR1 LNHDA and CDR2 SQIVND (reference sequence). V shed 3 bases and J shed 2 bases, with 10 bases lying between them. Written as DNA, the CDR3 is TGTGCCAGTAGTATTCTAGGGGCTAACACTGAAGCTTTCTTT. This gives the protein CASSILGANTEAFF.

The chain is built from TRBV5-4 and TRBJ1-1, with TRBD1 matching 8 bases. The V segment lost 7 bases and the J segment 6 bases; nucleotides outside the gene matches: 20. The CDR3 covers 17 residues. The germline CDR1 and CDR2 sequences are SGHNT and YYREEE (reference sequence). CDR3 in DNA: TGTGCCAGCCGCAGGGAGGACAGGGTGGGGTTAGATGCTGAAGCTTTCTTT. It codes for CASRREDRVGLDAEAFF.

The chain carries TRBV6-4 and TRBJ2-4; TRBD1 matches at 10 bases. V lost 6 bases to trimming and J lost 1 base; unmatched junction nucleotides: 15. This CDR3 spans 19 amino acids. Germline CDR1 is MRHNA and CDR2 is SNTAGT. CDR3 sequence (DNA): TGTGCCAGCAGGCAGGACAGGGGGAGGATGTTTGGGGCCAAAAACATTCAGTACTTC. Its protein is CASRQDRGRMFGAKNIQYF.

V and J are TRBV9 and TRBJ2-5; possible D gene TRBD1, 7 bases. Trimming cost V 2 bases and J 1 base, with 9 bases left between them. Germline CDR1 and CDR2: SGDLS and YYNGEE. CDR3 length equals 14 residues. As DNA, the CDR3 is TGTGCCAGCAGCGTCCAGGGGGGCCAAGAGACCCAGTACTTC. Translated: CASSVQGGQETQYF.

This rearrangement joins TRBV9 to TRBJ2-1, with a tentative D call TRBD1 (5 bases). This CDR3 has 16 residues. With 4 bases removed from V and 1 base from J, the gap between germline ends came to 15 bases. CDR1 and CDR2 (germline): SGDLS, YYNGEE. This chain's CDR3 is CASSPRYGASYNEQFF. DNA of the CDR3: TGTGCCAGCAGCCCCCGCTATGGGGCGTCCTACAATGAGCAGTTCTTC.

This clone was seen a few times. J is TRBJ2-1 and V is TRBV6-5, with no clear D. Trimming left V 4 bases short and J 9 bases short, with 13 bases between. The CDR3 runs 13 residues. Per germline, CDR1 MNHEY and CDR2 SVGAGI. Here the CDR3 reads CASSSSYIGEQFF. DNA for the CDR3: TGTGCCAGCAGTTCGTCTTATATAGGTGAGCAGTTCTTC.

CDR3 amino acids: CAISVSGGELFF. The CDR3 region has the DNA TGTGCCATCAGTGTCAGCGGCGGGGAGCTGTTTTTT. This rearrangement joins TRBV10-3 to TRBJ2-2; weak D call: TRBD2 (5 bases). The V and J ends lost 4 bases and 7 bases respectively, with 7 bases between them. The CDR3 spans 12 residues. Germline assignment: CDR1 ENHRY and CDR2 SYGVKD.

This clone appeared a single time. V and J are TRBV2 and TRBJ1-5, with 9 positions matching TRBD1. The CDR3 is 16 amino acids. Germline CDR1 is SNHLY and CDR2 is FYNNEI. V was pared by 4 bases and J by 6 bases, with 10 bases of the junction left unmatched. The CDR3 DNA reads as TGTGCCAGCAGTGCGGACGGGACAGGGATGGGTCAGCCCCAGCATTTT. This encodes CASSADGTGMGQPQHF.

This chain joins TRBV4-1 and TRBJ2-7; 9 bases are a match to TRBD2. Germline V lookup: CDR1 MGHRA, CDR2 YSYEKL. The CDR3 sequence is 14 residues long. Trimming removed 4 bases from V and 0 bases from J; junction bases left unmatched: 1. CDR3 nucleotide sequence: TGCGCCAGCAGCCGACTAGCGGACTCCTACGAGCAGTACTTC. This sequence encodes CASSRLADSYEQYF.

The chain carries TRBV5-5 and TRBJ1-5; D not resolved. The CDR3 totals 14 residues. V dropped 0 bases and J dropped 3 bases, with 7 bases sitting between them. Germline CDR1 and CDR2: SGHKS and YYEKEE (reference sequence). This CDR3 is CASSLGPFNQPQHF. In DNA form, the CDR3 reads TGTGCCAGCAGCTTGGGGCCGTTCAATCAGCCCCAGCATTTT.

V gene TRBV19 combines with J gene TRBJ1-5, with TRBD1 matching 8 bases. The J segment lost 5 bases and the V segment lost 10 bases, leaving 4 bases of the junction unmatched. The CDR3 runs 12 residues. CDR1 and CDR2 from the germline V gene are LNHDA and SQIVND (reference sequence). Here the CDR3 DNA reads TGTGCCACTAAGACAGGGGATCAGCCCCAGCATTTT. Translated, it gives CATKTGDQPQHF. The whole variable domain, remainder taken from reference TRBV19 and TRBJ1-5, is DGGITQSPKYLFRKEGQNVTLSCEQNLNHDAMYWYRQDPGQGLRLIYYSQIVNDFQKGDIAEGYSVSREKKESFPLTVTSAQKNPTAFYLCATKTGDQPQHFGDGTRLSIL.

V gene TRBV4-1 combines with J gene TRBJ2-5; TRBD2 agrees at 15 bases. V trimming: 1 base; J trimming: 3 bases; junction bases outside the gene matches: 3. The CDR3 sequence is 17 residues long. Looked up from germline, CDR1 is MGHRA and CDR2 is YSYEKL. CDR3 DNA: TGCGCCAGCAGCCAAGGGACTAGCGGGGGGGCCGAAGAGACCCAGTACTTC. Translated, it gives CASSQGTSGGAEETQYF.